These T cell receptor beta chains were read from a single sample in a study of blood T cell repertoires in COVID-19. Profiled with immunoSEQ multiplex PCR; TCRdb holds only in-frame clones, not every one. The sample carries some 200,000 clones, roughly 75% recorded once. The sample comprised peripheral blood. These receptors all come from a woman aged 70-85 years with acute or convalescent COVID-19. The CDR3 runs from the conserved cysteine through the conserved F or W. The D gene is left open where the match is weak. Rows may omit the clone size; those that give it use once, few, many or a size class.

j_call: TRBJ2-3
d_call: TRBD2
v_call: TRBV30
clone_size: once
cdr3_nt: TGTGCCTGGAGTGTTGGAGCGGGAGGCACAGATACGCAGTATTTT
cdr3_aa: CAWSVGAGGTDTQYF

j_call: TRBJ1-1
d_call: TRBD1
v_call: TRBV5-6
clone_size: -
cdr3_nt: TGTGCCAGCAGCCGGGACAGGGGCCATGTAAACACTGAAGCTTTCTTT
cdr3_aa: CASSRDRGHVNTEAFF

j_call: TRBJ2-6
d_call: -
v_call: TRBV28
clone_size: -
cdr3_nt: TGTGCCAGCAGCGTCCTCTCTGGGGCCAACGTCCTGACTTTC
cdr3_aa: CASSVLSGANVLTF

j_call: TRBJ2-6
d_call: -
v_call: TRBV28
clone_size: -
cdr3_nt: TGTGCCAGCAGAAGGGGGGGCGCAGATACTGGGGCCAACGTCCTGACTTTC
cdr3_aa: CASRRGGADTGANVLTF

j_call: TRBJ2-5
d_call: -
v_call: TRBV2
clone_size: -
cdr3_nt: TGTGCCAGCAGTGAGGACGGGCGGGACCCGTGGCAAGAGACCCAGTACTTC
cdr3_aa: CASSEDGRDPWQETQYF

j_call: TRBJ2-1
d_call: TRBD2
v_call: TRBV4-2
clone_size: -
cdr3_nt: TGTGCCAGCAGCCAAGAGGGGGCGAGGACTAGCGGGTTCAATGAGCAGTTCTTC
cdr3_aa: CASSQEGARTSGFNEQFF

j_call: TRBJ1-2
d_call: -
v_call: TRBV7-6
clone_size: few
cdr3_nt: TGTGCCAGCAGCTTAGCGCTTGCAGGGGAGGGTGGCTACACCTTC
cdr3_aa: CASSLALAGEGGYTF

j_call: TRBJ2-7
d_call: -
v_call: TRBV5-1
clone_size: -
cdr3_nt: TGCGCCAGCAGCGGGCAGGGGGGATCCTACGAGCAGTACTTC
cdr3_aa: CASSGQGGSYEQYF

j_call: TRBJ2-7
d_call: TRBD2
v_call: TRBV6-1
clone_size: few
cdr3_nt: TGTGCCAGCAGTGAACTTGGAGCGGGATTTTACCACGAGCAGTACTTC
cdr3_aa: CASSELGAGFYHEQYF

j_call: TRBJ1-4
d_call: -
v_call: TRBV30
clone_size: -
cdr3_nt: TGTGCCTGGAGTACTGGGGGGTCCAAGGGTGAAAAACTGTTTTTT
cdr3_aa: CAWSTGGSKGEKLFF

j_call: TRBJ1-1
d_call: -
v_call: TRBV16
clone_size: -
cdr3_nt: TGTGCCAGCAGCCAATCGGAAGGAGGCGTCGCTTTCTTT
cdr3_aa: CASSQSEGGVAFF

j_call: TRBJ2-7
d_call: -
v_call: TRBV18
clone_size: few
cdr3_nt: TGTGCCAGCTCACCTTCCGACTCGGAGTTATACTTC
cdr3_aa: CASSPSDSELYF

j_call: TRBJ1-2
d_call: -
v_call: TRBV27
clone_size: -
cdr3_nt: TGTGCCAGCAGTGTTGGAGAAGCTAACTATGGCTACACCTTC
cdr3_aa: CASSVGEANYGYTF

j_call: TRBJ1-1
d_call: -
v_call: TRBV6-5
clone_size: -
cdr3_nt: TGTGCCAGCAACGCAGGGATATTGAACACTGAAGCTTTCTTT
cdr3_aa: CASNAGILNTEAFF

j_call: TRBJ2-5
d_call: TRBD2
v_call: TRBV2
clone_size: -
cdr3_nt: TGTGCCAGCAGTCAGACTAGCGGGAGGGTCCAGGAGACCCAGTACTTC
cdr3_aa: CASSQTSGRVQETQYF

j_call: TRBJ2-7
d_call: -
v_call: TRBV21-1
clone_size: -
cdr3_nt: TGTGCCAGCAGCAAACAGCGCCAGGAGGAAACCGAGCAGTACTTC
cdr3_aa: CASSKQRQEETEQYF

j_call: TRBJ1-1
d_call: -
v_call: TRBV6-5
clone_size: -
cdr3_nt: TGTGCCAGCAGCCTAACTAAATTGACTGAAGCTTTCTTT
cdr3_aa: CASSLTKLTEAFF

j_call: TRBJ2-7
d_call: TRBD2
v_call: TRBV2
clone_size: -
cdr3_nt: TGTGCCAGCAAAATGGCGGGAGACTACGAGCAGTACTTC
cdr3_aa: CASKMAGDYEQYF

j_call: TRBJ2-1
d_call: -
v_call: TRBV4-2
clone_size: once
cdr3_nt: TGTGCCAGCAGCCAAGATCCGGAGCGGGCCCACAATGAGCAGTTCTTC
cdr3_aa: CASSQDPERAHNEQFF

j_call: TRBJ1-1
d_call: -
v_call: TRBV29-1
clone_size: -
cdr3_nt: TGCAGCGTCCATTGGTGGGGATCAGAGGGGAACACTGAAGCTTTCTTT
cdr3_aa: CSVHWWGSEGNTEAFF

j_call: TRBJ2-7
d_call: -
v_call: TRBV28
clone_size: -
cdr3_nt: TGTGCCAGCAGTTCGAGGGCCGGCGAGCAGTACTTC
cdr3_aa: CASSSRAGEQYF

j_call: TRBJ1-1
d_call: -
v_call: TRBV7-2
clone_size: -
cdr3_nt: TGTGCCAGCAGCTTTGGCAGGGCGAACACTGAAGCTTTCTTT
cdr3_aa: CASSFGRANTEAFF

j_call: TRBJ1-1
d_call: TRBD1
v_call: TRBV7-2
clone_size: -
cdr3_nt: TGTGCCAGCAGCTCGGGGGGCAGGGGGCGTTCGGGCGACACTGAAGCTTTCTTT
cdr3_aa: CASSSGGRGRSGDTEAFF

j_call: TRBJ1-1
d_call: -
v_call: TRBV5-4
clone_size: -
cdr3_nt: TGTGCCAGCAGCTTGGTGTCAGGCCTTCCGAACACTGAAGCTTTCTTT
cdr3_aa: CASSLVSGLPNTEAFF

j_call: TRBJ2-1
d_call: -
v_call: TRBV18
clone_size: -
cdr3_nt: TGTGCCAGCTCACCACCCTTAGAAAGTGAGCAGTTCTTC
cdr3_aa: CASSPPLESEQFF

j_call: TRBJ2-3
d_call: -
v_call: TRBV5-1
clone_size: once
cdr3_nt: TGCGCCAGCAGCTTGGACAGTGGCACAGATACGCAGTATTTT
cdr3_aa: CASSLDSGTDTQYF

j_call: TRBJ1-1
d_call: -
v_call: TRBV4-2
clone_size: few
cdr3_nt: TGTGCCAGCAGCCAAGAACCCAGGGGTTGGACTGAAGCTTTCTTT
cdr3_aa: CASSQEPRGWTEAFF

j_call: TRBJ2-2
d_call: TRBD2
v_call: TRBV28
clone_size: -
cdr3_nt: TGTGCCAGCAGTTTTCTAGCGGAGAACACCGGGGAGCTGTTTTTT
cdr3_aa: CASSFLAENTGELFF

j_call: TRBJ2-3
d_call: -
v_call: TRBV19
clone_size: -
cdr3_nt: TGTGCCAGTAGTATTGGCCAGGGGTCAGATACGCAGTATTTT
cdr3_aa: CASSIGQGSDTQYF

j_call: TRBJ2-5
d_call: TRBD2
v_call: TRBV18
clone_size: -
cdr3_nt: TGTGCCAGCTCACCGGGACTAGCGGGAGGGTCAGAGACCCAGTACTTC
cdr3_aa: CASSPGLAGGSETQYF